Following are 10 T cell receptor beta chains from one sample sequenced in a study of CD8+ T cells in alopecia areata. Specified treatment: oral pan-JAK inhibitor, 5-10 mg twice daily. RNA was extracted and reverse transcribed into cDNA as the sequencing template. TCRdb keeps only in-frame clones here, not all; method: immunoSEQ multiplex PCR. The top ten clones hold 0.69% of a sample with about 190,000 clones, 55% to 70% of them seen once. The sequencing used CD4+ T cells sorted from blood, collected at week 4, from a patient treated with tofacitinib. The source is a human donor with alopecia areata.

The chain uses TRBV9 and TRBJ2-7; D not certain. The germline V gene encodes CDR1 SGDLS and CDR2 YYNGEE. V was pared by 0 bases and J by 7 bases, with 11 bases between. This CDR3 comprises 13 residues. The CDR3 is CASSVAGSQEQYF. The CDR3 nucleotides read TGTGCCAGCAGCGTAGCTGGATCCCAAGAGCAGTACTTC.

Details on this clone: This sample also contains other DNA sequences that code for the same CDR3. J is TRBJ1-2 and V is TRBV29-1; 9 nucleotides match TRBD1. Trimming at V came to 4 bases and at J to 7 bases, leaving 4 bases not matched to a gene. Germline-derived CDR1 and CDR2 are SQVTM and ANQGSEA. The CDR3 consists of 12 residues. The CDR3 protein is CSVGGQGGGYTF. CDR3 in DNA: TGCAGCGTTGGGGGACAGGGAGGTGGCTACACCTTC. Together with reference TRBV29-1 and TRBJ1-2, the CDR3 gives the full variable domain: SAVISQKPSRDICQRGTSLTIQCQVDSQVTMMFWYRQQPGQSLTLIATANQGSEATYESGFVIDKFPISRPNLTFSTLTVSNMSPEDSSIYLCSVGGQGGGYTFGSGTRLTVV.

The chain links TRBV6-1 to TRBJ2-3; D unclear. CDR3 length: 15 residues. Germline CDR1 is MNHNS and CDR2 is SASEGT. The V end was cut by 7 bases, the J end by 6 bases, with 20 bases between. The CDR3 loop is CASTLMSQVTDTQYF. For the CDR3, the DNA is TGTGCCAGCACCCTTATGTCGCAGGTGACGGATACGCAGTATTTT.

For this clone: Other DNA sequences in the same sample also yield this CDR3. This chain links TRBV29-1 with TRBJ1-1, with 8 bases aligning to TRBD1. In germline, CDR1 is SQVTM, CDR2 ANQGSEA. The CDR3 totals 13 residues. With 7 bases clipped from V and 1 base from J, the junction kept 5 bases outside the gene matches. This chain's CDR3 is CSARTGRNTEAFF. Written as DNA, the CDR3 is TGCAGCGCACGGACAGGGAGGAACACTGAAGCTTTCTTT.

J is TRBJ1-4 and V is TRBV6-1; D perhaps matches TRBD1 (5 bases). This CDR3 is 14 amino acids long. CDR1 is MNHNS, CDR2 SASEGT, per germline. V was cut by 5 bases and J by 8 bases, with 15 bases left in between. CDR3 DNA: TGTGCCAGCAGTACAACCCGGACATCAGAAAAACTGTTTTTT. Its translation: CASSTTRTSEKLFF.

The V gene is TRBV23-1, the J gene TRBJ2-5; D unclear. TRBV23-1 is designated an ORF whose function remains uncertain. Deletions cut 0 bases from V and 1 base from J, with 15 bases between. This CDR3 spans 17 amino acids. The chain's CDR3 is CASSQSGPRTFQETQYF. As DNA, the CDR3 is TGCGCCAGCAGTCAATCAGGACCACGAACCTTCCAAGAGACCCAGTACTTC.

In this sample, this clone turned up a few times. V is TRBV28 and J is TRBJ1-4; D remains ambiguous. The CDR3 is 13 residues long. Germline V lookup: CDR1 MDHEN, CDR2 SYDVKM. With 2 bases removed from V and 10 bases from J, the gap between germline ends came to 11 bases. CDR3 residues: CASSLGGRRKLFF. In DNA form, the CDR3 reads TGTGCCAGCAGTTTAGGAGGACGACGAAAACTGTTTTTT.

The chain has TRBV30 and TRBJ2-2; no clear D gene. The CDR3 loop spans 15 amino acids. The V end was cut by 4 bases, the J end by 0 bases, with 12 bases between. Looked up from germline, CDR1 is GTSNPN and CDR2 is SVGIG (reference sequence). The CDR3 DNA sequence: TGTGCCTGGATATCGCTGGGCACGAACACCGGGGAGCTGTTTTTT. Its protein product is CAWISLGTNTGELFF. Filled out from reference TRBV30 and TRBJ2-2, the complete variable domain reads SQTIHQWPATLVQPVGSPLSLECTVEGTSNPNLYWYRQAAGRGLQLLFYSVGIGQISSEVPQNLSASRPQDRQFILSSKKLLLSDSGFYLCAWISLGTNTGELFFGEGSRLTVL.

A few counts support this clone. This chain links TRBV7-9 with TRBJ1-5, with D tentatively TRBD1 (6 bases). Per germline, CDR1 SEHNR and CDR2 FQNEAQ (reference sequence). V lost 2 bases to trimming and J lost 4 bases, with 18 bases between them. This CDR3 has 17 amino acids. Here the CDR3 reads CASSLRERGHLNQPQHF. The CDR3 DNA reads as TGTGCCAGCAGCTTACGGGAGAGGGGACACCTTAATCAGCCCCAGCATTTT.

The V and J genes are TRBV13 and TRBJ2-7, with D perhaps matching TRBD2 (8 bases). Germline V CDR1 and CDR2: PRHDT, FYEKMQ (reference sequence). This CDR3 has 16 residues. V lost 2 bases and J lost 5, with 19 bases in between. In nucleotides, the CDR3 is TGTGCCAGCAGCTTATTTGTTTCGGGAGGGGGCCACGAGCAGTACTTC. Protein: CASSLFVSGGGHEQYF.